The clone carrying this TCR beta chain showed up just a few times. No antigen is known for it. Researchers used genomic DNA as the template to profile TCR beta VDJ and CDR3. TCRdb re-analysed the reads in MiXCR, keeping a single row per CDR3 protein. The repertoire holds 60,000 to 75,000 distinct CDR3 sequences, with over 45% as singletons. The CDR3 loop spans 11 amino acids. The V end lost 10 bases, the J end lost 5 bases, and 9 bases lay between the germline ends. Germline CDR1 is SNHLY and CDR2 is FYNNEI. These data are taken from a study of CD8+CD57+ T cells in acquired aplastic anemia. The wider study: Isolated CD4+ and CD8+ cells, once sorted, yielded DNA averaging approximately 3 ug.

Study results and caveats: No significant patient-versus-control difference appeared in CD8+ Simpson's diversity.

The TCR comes from a human donor in good health, serving as a control. V is TRBV2 and J is TRBJ2-1; D gene uncertain. Sequencing used sorted CD4+, CD8+, or CD8+CD57+ T cells (not recorded which) from PBMCs. The CDR3, as DNA: TGTGCCACCCCTCGAGACAATGAGCAGTTCTTC. Protein product: CATPRDNEQFF.